The 24 T cell receptor beta chains below all came from one sample that was sequenced in a study of T cells in Graves' hyperthyroidism and ophthalmopathy. Amplification of TCR beta CDR3 regions used RNA as the template. Initially, a first-round RT-PCR of the TCR CDR3 employed the HTBI primer set. TCRdb re-called the multiplex PCR reads through MiXCR, storing one row per CDR3 protein. The sample shows more than 450,000 distinct CDR3 sequences, around 15% of them seen only once. Sequencing input: blood. All receptors come from a woman in her thirties or forties with Graves' hyperthyroidism.

Ten or more counts support this clonotype. The chain couples TRBV5-1 to TRBJ1-1; the D is unclear. Germline values: CDR1 SGHRS, CDR2 YFSETQ. This CDR3 region has 16 residues. V dropped 1 base and J dropped 5 bases, with 18 bases sitting between them. The DNA for the CDR3 is TGCGCCAGCAGCTTGAATCGGGTCTCGGTCGAGACTGAAGCTTTCTTT. This sequence encodes CASSLNRVSVETEAFF. Full variable domain (rest looked up from reference TRBV5-1 and TRBJ1-1): KAGVTQTPRYLIKTRGQQVTLSCSPISGHRSVSWYQQTPGQGLQFLFEYFSETQRNKGNFPGRFSGRQFSNSRSEMNVSTLELGDSALYLCASSLNRVSVETEAFFGQGTRLTVV.

The chain recombines TRBV5-1 with TRBJ2-5, with D possibly being TRBD1 or TRBD2 (6 bases each). V lost 4 bases to trimming and J lost 5 bases, with 21 bases between them. Germline V gene data show CDR1 as SGHRS and CDR2 as YFSETQ. The CDR3 has 16 amino acids. The DNA of the CDR3 is TGCGCCAGCAGCCCGGGGGCCTCAGGGGCGGGGGAGACCCAGTACTTC. Amino acid sequence: CASSPGASGAGETQYF.

The chain carries TRBV7-9 and TRBJ2-2; 12 bases are shared with TRBD2. J gave up 7 bases and V 5 bases, and 14 bases lay outside the gene matches. There are 18 residues in the CDR3. CDR1 is SEHNR and CDR2 is FQNEAQ in the germline V gene (reference sequence). CDR3 bases: TGTGCCAGCAGCCCTGAGAGGGCTAGCGGGAGGGCCGTCGGGGAGCTGTTTTTT. Translating gives CASSPERASGRAVGELFF.

This clonotype appeared a few times. The chain carries TRBV15 and TRBJ2-7, with D tentatively TRBD1 (6 bases). V shed 0 bases and J shed 3 bases, with 6 bases lying between them. The germline gives CDR1 LNHNV, CDR2 YYDKDF (reference sequence). The CDR3 loop spans 13 amino acids. CDR3 amino acids: CATSREGGYEQYF. The CDR3 DNA sequence: TGTGCCACCAGCAGAGAAGGGGGCTACGAGCAGTACTTC.

This clonotype was recorded a few times. A read error is possible here, since a much larger clone lies one base away. The rearrangement joins TRBV12-3 or TRBV12-4 to TRBJ2-5; 7 nucleotides line up with TRBD1. The CDR3 is made up of 14 amino acids. CDR3 nucleotides: TGTGCCGGCAGTCCCGGGACAGCAAAAGAGACCCAGTACTTC. It is translated as CAGSPGTAKETQYF.

The chain is built from TRBV4-2 and TRBJ2-7, with TRBD2 matching over 12 bases. In germline, CDR1 is LGHNA, CDR2 YNFKEQ. This CDR3 is 17 amino acids long. J was trimmed by 2 bases and V by 3 bases; bases with no gene match: 8. Here the CDR3 reads CASSQTYGLAGTYEQYF. Here the CDR3 DNA reads TGTGCCAGCAGCCAGACCTACGGACTAGCGGGGACCTACGAGCAGTACTTC.

The chain joins TRBV5-4 to TRBJ2-1, with 14 bases lining up with TRBD2. Per the germline V gene, CDR1 is SGHNT and CDR2 is YYREEE (reference sequence). CDR3 length equals 17 residues. V was clipped by 2 bases and J by 7 bases; unmatched bases: 8. The CDR3 region has the DNA TGTGCCAGCAGCTTAGGGACTAGCGGGAGATTGGGTAATGAGCAGTTCTTC. Protein: CASSLGTSGRLGNEQFF.

This clonotype was detected ten times or more. The chain combines TRBV3-1 with TRBJ2-1; D ambiguous. Germline CDR1 LGHDT, CDR2 YNNKEL (reference sequence). The length of the CDR3 is 13 residues. V shed 0 bases and J shed 9 bases, with 9 bases lying between them. CDR3 in DNA: TGTGCCAGCAGCCAAGATCGGTGGGGTGAGCAGTTCTTC. The encoded protein is CASSQDRWGEQFF.

This clonotype was counted a few times. This chain's CDR3 is CAWSAQTGVYGYTF. The DNA for the CDR3 is TGTGCCTGGAGTGCGCAGACAGGGGTATATGGCTACACCTTC. This chain links TRBV30 with TRBJ1-2; 8 bases map to TRBD1. V shed 1 base, J shed 5 bases, and the junction held 6 bases outside the gene matches. The CDR3 spans 14 residues. In germline, CDR1 is GTSNPN, CDR2 SVGIG (reference sequence).

This sequence joins TRBV20-1 and TRBJ2-7, with TRBD1 matching 8 bases. This CDR3 has 14 residues. With 4 bases clipped from V and 0 bases from J, the junction kept 5 bases outside the gene matches. Per the germline V gene, CDR1 is DFQATT and CDR2 is SNEGSKA (reference sequence). CDR3 coding DNA: TGCAGTGCTATTCGACAGGGGAGCTCCTACGAGCAGTACTTC. It encodes CSAIRQGSSYEQYF.

This clonotype was observed at least ten times. The J gene is TRBJ2-1, the V gene TRBV20-1; no reliable D call. The germline V gene encodes CDR1 DFQATT and CDR2 SNEGSKA (reference sequence). There are 14 residues in the CDR3. The V end lost 0 bases, the J end lost 3 bases, and 9 bases lay between the germline ends. The DNA for the CDR3 is TGCAGTGCTAGAGATAAACTGGACTACAATGAGCAGTTCTTC. The encoded protein is CSARDKLDYNEQFF.

This clonotype was recorded many times. The chain joins TRBV12-3 or TRBV12-4 to TRBJ2-1; TRBD1 is a possible D gene (6 bases). The CDR3 covers 15 residues. V lost 3 bases to trimming and J lost 4 bases, with 13 bases between them. The CDR3 loop is CASSLEDRDYNEQFF. CDR3 DNA sequence: TGTGCCAGCAGTTTGGAGGACAGAGATTACAATGAGCAGTTCTTC.

This clonotype showed up many times. The J gene is TRBJ2-2, the V gene TRBV7-3; D gene unclear. With 2 bases removed from V and 7 bases from J, the gap between germline ends came to 11 bases. CDR1 is SGHTA, CDR2 FQGTGA, per germline. The CDR3 has 14 amino acids. CDR3 in amino acids: CASSLSRVGGELFF. The CDR3 DNA reads as TGTGCCAGCAGCTTATCCCGTGTGGGCGGGGAGCTGTTTTTT. Full variable domain (missing parts from reference TRBV7-3 and TRBJ2-2): GAGVSQTPSNKVTEKGKYVELRCDPISGHTALYWYRQSLGQGPEFLIYFQGTGAADDSGLPNDRFFAVRPEGSVSTLKIQRTERGDSAVYLCASSLSRVGGELFFGEGSRLTVL.

This clonotype has more than one count but fewer than ten. The J gene is TRBJ2-5, the V gene TRBV7-9; D unresolved. Germline V gene sequence: CDR1 SEHNR, CDR2 FQNEAQ (reference sequence). V was clipped by 3 bases and J by 7 bases, with 12 bases between them. This CDR3 has 13 amino acids. The CDR3 DNA is TGTGCCAGCAGCTTTGAGTCCCCACCGACCCAGTACTTC. Protein: CASSFESPPTQYF.

This clonotype was seen repeatedly, ten times or more. This chain joins TRBV28 and TRBJ1-2; no definite D call. The CDR3 is made up of 12 amino acids. V gave up 3 bases and J gave up 5 bases, with 7 bases separating them. Germline CDR1 MDHEN, CDR2 SYDVKM. The CDR3 sequence: CASSFKGYGYTF. The CDR3 DNA is TGTGCCAGCAGTTTCAAGGGTTATGGCTACACCTTC.

This clonotype was observed at least ten times. The V gene is TRBV7-9, the J gene TRBJ1-1; D is uncertain. V lost 2 bases, J lost 0 bases, and 10 bases lay in between. This CDR3 region has 15 residues. Germline V CDR1 and CDR2: SEHNR, FQNEAQ (reference sequence). The CDR3 here is CASSLWRHMNTEAFF. The CDR3 DNA sequence: TGTGCCAGCAGCTTATGGAGACACATGAACACTGAAGCTTTCTTT. Combining the CDR3 with reference TRBV7-9 and TRBJ1-1 gives the whole variable domain DTGVSQNPRHKITKRGQNVTFRCDPISEHNRLYWYRQTLGQGPEFLTYFQNEAQLEKSRLLSDRFSAERPKGSFSTLEIQRTEQGDSAMYLCASSLWRHMNTEAFFGQGTRLTVV.

This clonotype was recorded many times. The V and J genes are TRBV28 and TRBJ2-5, with 14 bases aligning to TRBD2. Germline CDR1 and CDR2: MDHEN and SYDVKM. The CDR3 is 18 residues long. V shed 6 bases and J 4 bases; nucleotides not matched to a gene: 13. Here the CDR3 reads CASSQGLAGGPTPETQYF. The CDR3 nucleotides read TGTGCCAGCAGCCAAGGACTAGCGGGAGGTCCCACTCCAGAGACCCAGTACTTC.

In this sample, this clonotype turned up many times. The chain links TRBV28 to TRBJ1-5, with 9 nucleotides matching TRBD1. Germline V gene data show CDR1 as MDHEN and CDR2 as SYDVKM. After removal of 2 bases from V and 0 bases from J, the junction contained 2 bases not matched to a gene. The CDR3 totals 16 residues. As DNA, the CDR3 is TGTGCCAGCAGTTTAGGGACAGGGTATAGCAATCAGCCCCAGCATTTT. Translated, it gives CASSLGTGYSNQPQHF.

This clonotype appeared many times. The chain recombines TRBV7-2 with TRBJ2-2; the D gene is possibly TRBD2 (6 bases). The V end was cut by 5 bases, the J end by 4 bases, with 17 bases between. The CDR3 is made up of 16 amino acids. Germline V gene lookup returns CDR1 SGHTA and CDR2 FQGNSA. CDR3 residues: CASSLDSGSPTGELFF. In DNA, the CDR3 is TGTGCCAGCAGCCTTGACTCCGGGAGTCCCACCGGGGAGCTGTTTTTT.

This sequence joins TRBV12-3 or TRBV12-4 and TRBJ2-2, with TRBD1 matching over 7 bases. J gave up 4 bases and V 5 bases, and 7 bases lay outside the gene matches. This CDR3 spans 15 amino acids. CDR3 nucleotides: TGTGCCAGCAGTCCGACAGGGTCGGGCACCGGGGAGCTGTTTTTT. Protein product: CASSPTGSGTGELFF.

This clonotype was seen ten or more times. This CDR3 is CASSLGTSGSNEQYF. For the CDR3, the DNA is TGTGCCAGCAGCTTAGGGACTAGCGGGAGTAACGAGCAGTACTTC. The J gene is TRBJ2-7, the V gene TRBV11-1; 13 bases map to TRBD2. The length of the CDR3 is 15 residues. J was trimmed by 5 bases and V by 1 base; bases with no gene match: 2. Germline V gives CDR1 SGHAT, CDR2 FQDESV (reference sequence).

This clonotype was seen a handful of times. This chain uses TRBV7-3 with TRBJ2-1, with TRBD2 as a possible D gene (6 bases). Trimming pared 2 bases from V and 5 bases from J, leaving 19 bases between. The germline CDR1 and CDR2 sequences are SGHTA and FQGTGA. The CDR3 runs to 17 residues. The CDR3, as DNA: TGTGCCAGCAGCTTATGGGGGGTCTCTACTTCTAACAATGAGCAGTTCTTC. Its protein product is CASSLWGVSTSNNEQFF.

The rearrangement links TRBV7-9 to TRBJ1-2; D uncertain. CDR1 is SEHNR and CDR2 is FQNEAQ in the germline V gene (reference sequence). This CDR3 is built from 11 residues. V was pared by 4 bases and J by 8 bases, with 8 bases between. In nucleotides, the CDR3 is TGTGCCAGCAGCTCCCTTCTAGGCTACACCTTC. This codes for CASSSLLGYTF.

This clonotype was picked up many times. The J gene is TRBJ1-1, the V gene TRBV30, with D perhaps TRBD1 (6 bases). The germline V and J ends were trimmed by 8 bases and 2 bases, with 12 bases remaining between them. The CDR3 is made up of 12 amino acids. CDR1 is GTSNPN, CDR2 SVGIG, per germline (reference sequence). CDR3 protein: CAGLGANTEAFF. The CDR3 bases are TGTGCCGGACTGGGGGCCAACACTGAAGCTTTCTTT.